This T cell receptor (beta chain) was captured by sequencing in a study of T cell responses to AZD1222 COVID-19 vaccine. For the study at large: Second-dose groups at about 4 or about 12 weeks were pooled. General study findings and limits: Most donors were white British, females outnumbered males, and clonal diversity was possibly underestimated. Spike as a whole was targeted by vaccine-associated CD4 TCRs, dominant at 160-218 and 743-854. Two AZD1222 doses significantly raised spike-specific TCR breadth and depth over controls.

This CDR3 has 16 amino acids. Germline CDR1 is SGHRS and CDR2 is YFSETQ. V was pared by 4 bases and J by 0 bases, with 8 bases of the junction left unmatched. Data came from immunoSEQ multiplex PCR; TCRdb stores just in-frame clones and leaves some out. This table holds over 150,000 clones, around 90% found once. Concerning this clone: Its antigen is unidentified.

The chain recombines TRBV5-1 with TRBJ2-3; 7 positions agree with TRBD2. This TCR was sampled from an adult in good health. The sample here was peripheral blood, taken on day 0 of AZD1222 vaccination. The chain's CDR3 is CASSLAGDPSTDTQYF. Written as DNA, the CDR3 is TGCGCCAGCAGCCTGGCGGGGGACCCTAGCACAGATACGCAGTATTTT.